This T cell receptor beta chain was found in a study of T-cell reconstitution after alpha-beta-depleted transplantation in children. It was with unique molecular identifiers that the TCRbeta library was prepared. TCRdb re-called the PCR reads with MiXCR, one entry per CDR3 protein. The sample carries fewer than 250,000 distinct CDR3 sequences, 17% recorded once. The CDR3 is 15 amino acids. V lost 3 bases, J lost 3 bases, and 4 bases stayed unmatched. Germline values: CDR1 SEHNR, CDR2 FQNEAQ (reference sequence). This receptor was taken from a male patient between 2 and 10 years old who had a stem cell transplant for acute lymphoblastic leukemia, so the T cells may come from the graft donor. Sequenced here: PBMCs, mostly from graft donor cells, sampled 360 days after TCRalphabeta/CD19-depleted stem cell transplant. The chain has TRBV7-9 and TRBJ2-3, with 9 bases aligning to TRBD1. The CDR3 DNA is TGTGCCAGCAGCTTTACCGGGACAGGGACAGATACGCAGTATTTT. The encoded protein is CASSFTGTGTDTQYF.